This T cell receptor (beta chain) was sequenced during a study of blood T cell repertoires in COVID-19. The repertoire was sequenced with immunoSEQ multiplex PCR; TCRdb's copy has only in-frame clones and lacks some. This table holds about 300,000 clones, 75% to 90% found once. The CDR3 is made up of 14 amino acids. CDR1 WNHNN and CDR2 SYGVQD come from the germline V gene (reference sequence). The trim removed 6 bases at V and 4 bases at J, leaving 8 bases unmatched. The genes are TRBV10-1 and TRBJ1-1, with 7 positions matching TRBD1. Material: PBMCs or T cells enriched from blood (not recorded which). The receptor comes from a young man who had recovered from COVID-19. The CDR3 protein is CASSVDRDPTEAFF. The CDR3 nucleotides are TGCGCCAGCAGCGTAGACAGGGACCCCACTGAAGCTTTCTTT.